The clone carrying this T cell receptor beta chain was counted once. The PCR ran on 60 Vbeta and 13 Jbeta primers. Profiled with immunoSEQ multiplex PCR; TCRdb holds only in-frame clones, not every one. Of around 120,000 clones listed, 15% to 19% were seen once; the top ten hold about 2%. The sample comes from a study of cytomegalovirus exposure and HLA in healthy donors. From germline, CDR1 is MNHEY and CDR2 SMNVEV (reference sequence). This CDR3 has 14 residues. After removal of 5 bases from V and 5 bases from J, the junction contained 2 bases not matched to a gene. The sequencing input was PBMCs. This sequence was found in a woman aged 18-35 years in good health and CMV-seronegative. The V call is TRBV27, the J call TRBJ2-5; TRBD2 matches 13 bases. CDR3 DNA sequence: TGTGCCAGCAGTACTAGCGGGAGGGCCGAGACCCAGTACTTC. Its translation: CASSTSGRAETQYF.